A selection of T cell receptor beta chains follows, all from one sample in a study of neurological immune-mediated disorders. Via MiXCR, TCRdb re-called the 5' RACE reads, giving one row per CDR3 protein. The sample yields tens of thousands of distinct CDR3 sequences, 13% to 15% seen once. Sequencing was carried out using PBMCs. The receptors here all came from a woman in her fifties or sixties with HTLV-1-associated myelopathy (HAM/TSP). CDR3s include the opening cysteine and the closing phenylalanine or tryptophan. A D gene is named only where the DNA matches it firmly. Not every row has a clone size; where given, it reads once, few, many or a size class.

TRBV29-1	TRBJ1-5	-	many	TGCAGCGTTGGGGTGCAGGAGGGCCAGCCCCAGCATTTT	CSVGVQEGQPQHF
TRBV25-1	TRBJ2-2	-	many	TGTGCCAGCAGTGAGGCGGGGACTGTAACCGGGGAGCTGTTTTTT	CASSEAGTVTGELFF
TRBV2	TRBJ1-5	-	-	TGTGCCACCCAAGAAGGGGGCAATCAGCCCCAGCATTTT	CATQEGGNQPQHF
TRBV18	TRBJ1-1	-	many	TGTGCCAGCTCAGAAGGGCTAATGAACACTGAAGCTTTCTTT	CASSEGLMNTEAFF
TRBV20-1	TRBJ2-7	-	many	TGCAGTGCTTTCCGGCCAACTCCCTACGAGCAGTACTTC	CSAFRPTPYEQYF
TRBV12-3/TRBV12-4	TRBJ2-5	TRBD1	-	TGTGCCAGCAGCTTACATCCGACAGGGACAGGAGAGACCCAGTACTTC	CASSLHPTGTGETQYF
TRBV7-2	TRBJ2-1	-	many	TGTGCCAGCAGCTTAGGGGAGCAGTTCTTC	CASSLGEQFF
TRBV12-3/TRBV12-4	TRBJ2-2	-	many	TGTGCCAGCAGTTTTTCCGCCGGCGAGACGAACACCGGGGAGCTGTTTTTT	CASSFSAGETNTGELFF
TRBV24-1	TRBJ2-1	TRBD2	many	TGTGCCACCAGGACTAGCGGGGGCCTAAATGAGCAGTTCTTC	CATRTSGGLNEQFF
TRBV12-3/TRBV12-4	TRBJ1-6	-	many	TGTGCCAGCAGTTTCCTCGAATCACCCCTCCACTTT	CASSFLESPLHF
TRBV7-2	TRBJ1-1	-	many	TGTGCCAGCAGCTCTTACCAGAACACTGAAGCTTTCTTT	CASSSYQNTEAFF
TRBV29-1	TRBJ2-1	-	many	TGCAGCGTTGCAAACAGTAATGAGCAGTTCTTC	CSVANSNEQFF
TRBV5-1	TRBJ1-1	-	many	TGCGCCAGCAGCTTGGGGGGCCATTCGAACACTGAAGCTTTCTTT	CASSLGGHSNTEAFF
TRBV6-1	TRBJ1-5	-	many	TGTGCCAGCAGTGAGGATCAGCCCCAGCATTTT	CASSEDQPQHF
TRBV6-5	TRBJ2-1	-	few	TGTGCCAGCAGTTACTCGAATAGGGGACCATACAATGAGCAGTTCTTC	CASSYSNRGPYNEQFF
TRBV28	TRBJ1-2	-	-	TGTGACATCAGACTACCCCCAGGGCGGGGGCCAACCGGCTACACCTTC	CDIRLPPGRGPTGYTF
TRBV20-1	TRBJ2-7	-	many	TGCAGCATTATTATGGGAAGATACGAGCAGTACTTC	CSIIMGRYEQYF
TRBV10-2	TRBJ2-3	-	many	TGCGCCAGTGGACTCGGCACAGATACGCAGTATTTT	CASGLGTDTQYF
TRBV6-5	TRBJ2-2	TRBD1	many	TGTGCCAGCACTCGTTCGGGACAGGGGACGAACACCGGGGAGCTGTTTTTT	CASTRSGQGTNTGELFF
TRBV7-2	TRBJ2-1	TRBD2	many	TGTGCCAGCAGCCCACCGGGACTAGCGGGGGCCTACAATGAGCAGTTCTTC	CASSPPGLAGAYNEQFF
TRBV19	TRBJ1-2	TRBD1	many	TGTGCCAGTAGTATTGCAGGGGGGATCTATGGCTACACCTTC	CASSIAGGIYGYTF
TRBV13	TRBJ1-1	-	many	TGTGCCAGCAGCTTAGTGGGGCCAGGCGGAGCTTTCTTT	CASSLVGPGGAFF
TRBV5-1	TRBJ2-3	TRBD2	many	TGCGCCAGCAGCTCACTAGCGGGGGGCCGAAGCACAGATACGCAGTATTTT	CASSSLAGGRSTDTQYF
TRBV28	TRBJ2-5	-	many	TGTGCCAGCAGTTCGCTACAGGGTTTGGTCCGGGAGACCCAGTACTTC	CASSSLQGLVRETQYF
TRBV3-1	TRBJ2-1	TRBD1	many	TGTGCCAGTACAGGGACAGGGATCACCTACAATGAGCAGTTCTTC	CASTGTGITYNEQFF
TRBV18	TRBJ2-1	TRBD1	many	TGTGCCAGCTCACCGGACAGGGCGGTAGGGAGACTTACTTACAATGAGCAGTTCTTC	CASSPDRAVGRLTYNEQFF
TRBV12-3/TRBV12-4	TRBJ1-1	-	many	TGTGCCAGCCGGATGTTTCAGGGGATTAACACTGAAGCTTTCTTT	CASRMFQGINTEAFF
TRBV6-2/TRBV6-3	TRBJ1-2	-	-	TGTGCCAGCAGTTCGTGGCGGGGCCAGTGTGTCTATGGCTACACATTC	CASSSWRGQCVYGYTF
TRBV7-2	TRBJ2-1	-	many	TGTGCCAGCAGTTCAGGGATGGGAACTTTCTACAATGAGCAGTTCTTC	CASSSGMGTFYNEQFF
TRBV24-1	TRBJ2-3	-	many	TGTGCCACCAGTGGGACCCACGGCACAGATACGCAGTATTTT	CATSGTHGTDTQYF
TRBV3-1	TRBJ2-3	TRBD2	many	TGTGCCAGCAAACTAGCGACTCACACAGATACGCAGTATTTT	CASKLATHTDTQYF
TRBV7-2	TRBJ2-7	TRBD2	-	TGTGCCAGCAGCTTTATAGCGGGGGGGCTTTACGAGCAGTACTTC	CASSFIAGGLYEQYF